This TCR beta chain comes out of a study of blood T cell repertoires in COVID-19. About the study: Acute-phase and convalescent COVID-19 samples originated in the United States, Italy and Spain. PBMCs, B-cell-depleted T cells, or T cells were the source of the cDNA or gDNA that made up the material.

Source study methods: Estimates of nucleated cell counts were drawn from the amplification of reference gene primers. This table comes from immunoSEQ multiplex PCR, and its TCRdb copy is limited to in-frame clones, with some not included. V and J calls and clone size are those listed in that table; D and trimming were worked out from the DNA. This sample yields 65,000 to 85,000 clones, of which 85% to 90% are seen a single time; about 2.5% belongs to the top ten. The sequence was collected from a human donor in a cohort sampled during active COVID-19. The specimen was peripheral blood.

CDR3 sequence (DNA): TGTGCCAGCAGTTACCGCCGACACGTCGAGCAGTACTTC. This sequence encodes CASSYRRHVEQYF. The chain links TRBV6-2 or TRBV6-3 to TRBJ2-7; D not certain. The V end lost 2 bases, the J end lost 6 bases, and 11 bases lay between the germline ends. The length of the CDR3 is 13 residues. Germline V gene sequence: CDR1 MNHEY, CDR2 SVGEGT.